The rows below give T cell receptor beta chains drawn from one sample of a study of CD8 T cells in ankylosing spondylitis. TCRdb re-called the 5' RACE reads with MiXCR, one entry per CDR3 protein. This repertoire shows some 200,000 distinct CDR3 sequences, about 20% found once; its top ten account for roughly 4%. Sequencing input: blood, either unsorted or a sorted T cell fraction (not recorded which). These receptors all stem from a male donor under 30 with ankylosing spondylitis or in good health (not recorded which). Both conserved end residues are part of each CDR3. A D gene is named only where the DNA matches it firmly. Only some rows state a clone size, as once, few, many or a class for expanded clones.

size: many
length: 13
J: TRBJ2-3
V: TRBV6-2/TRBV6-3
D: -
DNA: TGTGCCACCCTCCGACCCAGCACAGATACGCAGTATTTT
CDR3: CATLRPSTDTQYF

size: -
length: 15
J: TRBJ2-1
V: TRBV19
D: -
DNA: TGTGCCAGTAGTATTCTAGGGCAGGCCTACAATGAGCAGTTCTTC
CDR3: CASSILGQAYNEQFF

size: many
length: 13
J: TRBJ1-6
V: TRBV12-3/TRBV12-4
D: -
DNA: TGTGCCAGCAGTTTTAAAGTTACTTCACCCCTCCACTTT
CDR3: CASSFKVTSPLHF

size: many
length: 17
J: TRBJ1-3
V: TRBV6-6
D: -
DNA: TGTGCCAGCAGTTACTCGAACAGGGCCTACTCTGGAAACACCATATATTTT
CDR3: CASSYSNRAYSGNTIYF

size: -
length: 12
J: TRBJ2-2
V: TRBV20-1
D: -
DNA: TGCAGTGCTAGAGCAGGGGCCGGGGAGCTGTTTTTT
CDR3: CSARAGAGELFF

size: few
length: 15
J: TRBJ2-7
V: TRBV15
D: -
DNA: TGTGCCACCAGCAGCGAAAGACGGTCCTCCTACGAGCAGTACTTC
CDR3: CATSSERRSSYEQYF

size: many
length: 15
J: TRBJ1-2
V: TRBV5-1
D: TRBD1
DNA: TGCGCCAGCTATGAGTACCAGGGGGACCGGTATGGCTACACCTTC
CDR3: CASYEYQGDRYGYTF

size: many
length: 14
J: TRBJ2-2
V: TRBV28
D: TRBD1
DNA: TGTGCCACCTGGGACAGGTCGATCACCGGGGAGCTGTTTTTT
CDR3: CATWDRSITGELFF

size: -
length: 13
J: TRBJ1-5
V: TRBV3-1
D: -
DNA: TGTGCCAGCAGCCAAGGTTCAATGCAGCCCCAGCATTTT
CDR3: CASSQGSMQPQHF

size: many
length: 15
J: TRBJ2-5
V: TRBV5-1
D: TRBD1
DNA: TGCGCCAGCAGCTTGAGCAGGGGGCAGCAAGAGACCCAGTACTTC
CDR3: CASSLSRGQQETQYF

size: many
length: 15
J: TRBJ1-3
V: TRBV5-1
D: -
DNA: TGCGCCAGCAGCTTGATAGGGGACGCTGGAAACACCATATATTTT
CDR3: CASSLIGDAGNTIYF

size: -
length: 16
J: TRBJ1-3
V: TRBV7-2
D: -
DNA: TGTGCCAGCAGCGCCTTACAGAGAACCTCTGGAAACACCATATATTTT
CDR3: CASSALQRTSGNTIYF

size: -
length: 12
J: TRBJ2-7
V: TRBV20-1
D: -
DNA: TGCAGTGCTAAGCTCGACCTCTACGAGCAGTACTTC
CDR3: CSAKLDLYEQYF

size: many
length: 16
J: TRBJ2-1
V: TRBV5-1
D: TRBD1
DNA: TGCGCCAGCAGTTTGACAGGGAAAGTTCACAGCAATGAGCAGTTCTTC
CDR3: CASSLTGKVHSNEQFF

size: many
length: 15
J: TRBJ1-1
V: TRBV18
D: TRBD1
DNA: TGTGCCAGCTCACCAGTCGAGGGGGCGAACACTGAAGCTTTCTTT
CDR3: CASSPVEGANTEAFF

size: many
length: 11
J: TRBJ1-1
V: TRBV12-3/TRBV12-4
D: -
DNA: TGTGCCAGCAGTTTTGGCACTGAAGCTTTCTTT
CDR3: CASSFGTEAFF

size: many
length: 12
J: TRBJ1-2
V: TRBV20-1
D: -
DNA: TGCAGTGCTAGTGGACAGCTATATGGCTACACCTTC
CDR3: CSASGQLYGYTF

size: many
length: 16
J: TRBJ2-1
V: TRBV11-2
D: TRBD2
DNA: TGTGCCAGCAGCTTAGCCTCGGAACTAGCGCACAATGAGCAGTTCTTC
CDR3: CASSLASELAHNEQFF

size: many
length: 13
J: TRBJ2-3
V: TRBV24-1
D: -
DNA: TGTGCCACCAGTGATGGGTTATCAGATACGCAGTATTTT
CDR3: CATSDGLSDTQYF

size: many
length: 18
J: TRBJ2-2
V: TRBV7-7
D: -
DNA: TGTGCCAGCAGCCGCTCTCTGGGGGATCAGCAGCGCACCGGGGAGCTGTTTTTT
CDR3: CASSRSLGDQQRTGELFF

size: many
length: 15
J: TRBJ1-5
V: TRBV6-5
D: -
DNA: TGTGCCAGCAGTTACTCGTTGAGTGAAGGGCAGCCCCAGCATTTT
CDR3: CASSYSLSEGQPQHF

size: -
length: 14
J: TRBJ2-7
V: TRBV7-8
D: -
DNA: TGTGCCAGCAGCCAAAACAGGGTGCCCTACGAGCAGTACTTC
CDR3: CASSQNRVPYEQYF

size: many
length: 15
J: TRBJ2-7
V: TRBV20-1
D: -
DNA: TGCAGTGTGGCAGTTAAAAAAGGGCTTCGTTACGAGCAGTACTTC
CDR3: CSVAVKKGLRYEQYF

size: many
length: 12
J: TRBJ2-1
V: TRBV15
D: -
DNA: TGTGCCACCAGACACAGAGTCAATGAGCAGTTCTTC
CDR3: CATRHRVNEQFF

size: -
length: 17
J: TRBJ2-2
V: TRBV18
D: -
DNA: TGTGCCAGCTCACCACCGACGGGAAGTGGTAACACCGGGGAGCTGTTTTTT
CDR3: CASSPPTGSGNTGELFF

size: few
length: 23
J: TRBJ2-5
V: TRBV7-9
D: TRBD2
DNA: TGTGCCAGCAGCCCCCGACCAAAACTAGACGGGGACCGACTAGCGGGAGACCAAGAGACCCAGTACTTC
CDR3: CASSPRPKLDGDRLAGDQETQYF

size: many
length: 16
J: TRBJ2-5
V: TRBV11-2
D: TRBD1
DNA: TGTGCCAGCAGCTTAGGACAGGGGCCCCACCAAGAGACCCAGTACTTC
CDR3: CASSLGQGPHQETQYF

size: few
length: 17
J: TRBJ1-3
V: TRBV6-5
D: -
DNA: TGTGCCAGCAGTTACTCAGATCTGAGAAGCTCTGGAAACACCATATATTTT
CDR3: CASSYSDLRSSGNTIYF

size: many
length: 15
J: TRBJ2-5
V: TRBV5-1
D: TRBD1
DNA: TGCGCCAGCAGCAGGGACAGTTGGTACCAAGAGACCCAGTACTTC
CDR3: CASSRDSWYQETQYF

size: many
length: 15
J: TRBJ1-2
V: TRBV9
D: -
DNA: TGTGCCAGCAGCCCAACAGGGCTACGGGACTATGGCTACACCTTC
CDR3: CASSPTGLRDYGYTF

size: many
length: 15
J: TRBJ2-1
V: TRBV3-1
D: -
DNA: TGTGCCAGCAGCCAAGATAGTACTGGCTACAATGAGCAGTTCTTC
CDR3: CASSQDSTGYNEQFF

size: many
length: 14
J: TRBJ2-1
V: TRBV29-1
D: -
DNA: TGCAGCGCTGGGCAGGGGACAATCATCAATGAGCAGTTCTTC
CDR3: CSAGQGTIINEQFF

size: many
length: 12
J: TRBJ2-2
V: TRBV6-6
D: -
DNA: TGTGCCAGCAGCCAGGATGGCGGGGAGCTGTTTTTT
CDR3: CASSQDGGELFF

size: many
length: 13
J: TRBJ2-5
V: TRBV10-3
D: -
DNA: TGTGCCATCAGTTCCCCCACTTCGGAGACCCAGTACTTC
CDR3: CAISSPTSETQYF

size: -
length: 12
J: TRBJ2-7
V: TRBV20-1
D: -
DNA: TGCAGTGCTAGGGTGATGACCAGCGAGCAGTACTTC
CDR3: CSARVMTSEQYF

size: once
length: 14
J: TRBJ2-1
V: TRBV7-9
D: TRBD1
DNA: TGTGCCAGCAGCTCACAGTCAGGGGGCCATGAGCAGTTCTTC
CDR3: CASSSQSGGHEQFF

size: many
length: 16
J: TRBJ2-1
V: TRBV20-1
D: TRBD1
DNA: TGCAGTGCCACTATCTCAGGGACAGGGGTATACAATGAGCAGTTCTTC
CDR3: CSATISGTGVYNEQFF

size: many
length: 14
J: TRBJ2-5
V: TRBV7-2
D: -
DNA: TGTGCCAGCTTGTTTCCCCGGTTTCCCGAGACCCAGTACTTC
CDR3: CASLFPRFPETQYF

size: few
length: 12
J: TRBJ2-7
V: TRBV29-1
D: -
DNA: TGCAGCGCAGCCCCTAGCAGCTACGAGCAGTACTTC
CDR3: CSAAPSSYEQYF

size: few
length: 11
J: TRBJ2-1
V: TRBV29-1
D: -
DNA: TGCAGCTCCGTTGGGAGCTATGAGCAGTTCTTC
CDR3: CSSVGSYEQFF

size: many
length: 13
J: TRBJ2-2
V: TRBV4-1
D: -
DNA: TGCGCCAGCAGCCCCCCTAGGGTCGGGGAGCTGTTTTTT
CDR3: CASSPPRVGELFF

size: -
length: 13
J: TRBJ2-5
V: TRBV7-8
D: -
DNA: TGTGCCAGCAGCTTAGGACTGGGCGGGGCCGGGCACTTC
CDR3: CASSLGLGGAGHF

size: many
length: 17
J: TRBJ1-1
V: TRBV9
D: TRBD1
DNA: TGTGCCAGCAGCGTAGATCCGACAGGGGGCCTAAACACTGAAGCTTTCTTT
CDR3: CASSVDPTGGLNTEAFF

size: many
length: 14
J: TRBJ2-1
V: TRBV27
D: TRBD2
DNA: TGTGCCAGCAGGCCTAGCGGGAGTGGATCTGAGCAGTTCTTC
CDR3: CASRPSGSGSEQFF

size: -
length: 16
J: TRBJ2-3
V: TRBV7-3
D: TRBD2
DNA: TGTGCCAGCAGCTTCGAGGGTAGCGGGAGCCTAGATACGCAGTATTTT
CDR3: CASSFEGSGSLDTQYF

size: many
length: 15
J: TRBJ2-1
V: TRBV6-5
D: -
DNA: TGTGCCAGCAGTTACCAACCCCGGGACAACAATGAGCAGTTCTTC
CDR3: CASSYQPRDNNEQFF

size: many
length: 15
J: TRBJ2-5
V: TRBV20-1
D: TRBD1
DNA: TGCAGTGCTAGGGGGGACAGCACCACGGGGGAGACCCAGTACTTC
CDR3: CSARGDSTTGETQYF

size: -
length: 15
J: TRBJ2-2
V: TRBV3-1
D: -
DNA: TGTGCCAGCAGCCAAGATCTACAGGGAGGCGGGGAGCTGTTTTTT
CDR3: CASSQDLQGGGELFF

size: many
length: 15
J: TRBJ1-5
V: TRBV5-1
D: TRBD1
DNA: TGCGCCAGCAGCTTCGGGCAGGGGGCCTCTCAGCCCCAGCATTTT
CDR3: CASSFGQGASQPQHF

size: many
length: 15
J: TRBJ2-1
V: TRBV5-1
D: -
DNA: TGCGCCAGCAGCTTCTCGGGGAATTGGTACAATGAGCAGTTCTTC
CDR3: CASSFSGNWYNEQFF

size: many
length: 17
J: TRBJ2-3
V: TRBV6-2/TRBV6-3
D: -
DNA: TGTGCCAGCAGCCAGGCGCGACTGACGTCTGGCACAGATACGCAGTATTTT
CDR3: CASSQARLTSGTDTQYF

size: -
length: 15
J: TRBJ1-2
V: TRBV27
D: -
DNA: TGTGCCAGCAGTATTACGGGACGCACTAACTATGGCTACACCTTC
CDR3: CASSITGRTNYGYTF

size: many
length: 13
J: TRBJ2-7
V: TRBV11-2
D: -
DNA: TGTGCCAGCAGCTTGGGGGCTCGGTACGAGCAGTACTTC
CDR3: CASSLGARYEQYF

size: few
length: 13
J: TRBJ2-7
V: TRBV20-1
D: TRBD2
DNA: TGCAGTGCTAAGGAGGGCGGGAGGAACGAGCAGTACTTC
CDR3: CSAKEGGRNEQYF

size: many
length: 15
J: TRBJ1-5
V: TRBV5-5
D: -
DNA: TGTGCCAGCAGCTTCGCGGAAAATAGCAATCAGCCCCAGCATTTT
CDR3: CASSFAENSNQPQHF

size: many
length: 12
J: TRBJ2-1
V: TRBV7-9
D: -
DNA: TGTGCCAGCAACCTCGGTATGGATGAGCAGTTCTTC
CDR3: CASNLGMDEQFF

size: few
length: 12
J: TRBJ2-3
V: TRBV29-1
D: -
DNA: TGCAGCGTCGATTGGTCTACAGATACGCAGTATTTT
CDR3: CSVDWSTDTQYF